This T cell receptor (beta chain) was found in a study of shared clonotypes between healthy human individuals. About the research overall: The plates for each donor numbered three CD4 naive, three CD4 memory, two CD8 naive and one CD8 memory. Study conclusions and caveats: Only blood was sampled, and tissue TCR repertoires likely differ from blood ones.

In the case of this clone: Its antigen is still unknown. Germline and junction disagree at one end, which may indicate a read error.

In the original analysis: Filtering differed since immunoSEQ provided only junctions, with no quality scores. Repertoires were generated with immunoSEQ multiplex PCR, while TCRdb's copy carries only in-frame clones and drops some. V, J and clone size derive from that table, while D and trimming were established from the DNA sequence. The sample shows under 1,100,000 clones, about 74% of them seen only once. The CDR3 contains 15 residues. Germline V gene data show CDR1 as SGHAT and CDR2 as FQNNGV. The sequence was collected from a man between 18 and 29 years old in good health. V gene TRBV11-2 combines with J gene TRBJ2-7; D gene uncertain. The sequenced sample was memory CD4+ T cells sorted from blood. Subset of the sample: CD45RA-negative fraction. The CDR3 spells CASSLEVTRSHEQYF. CDR3 DNA: TGTGCCAGCAGCTTAGAAGTCACTCGCTCCCACGAGCAGTACTTC.